The T cell receptor beta chain described here comes from a study of OX40 agonist ivuxolimab in advanced cancers. Sequencing used immunoSEQ multiplex PCR; TCRdb keeps in-frame clones, though not all of them. The data show more than 12,000 clones, 65% to 75% seen once. The V gene's germline CDR1 is SEHNR and CDR2 FQNEAQ (reference sequence). V was clipped by 6 bases and J by 2 bases; unmatched bases: 9. The CDR3 runs 15 residues. General study findings and limits: Low normalized T-cell clonal expansion was additionally recorded for some nonresponders.

This clone was counted between two and nine times. Its specificity is not known. This clonotype was sampled from an adult with an advanced solid tumor such as melanoma, head and neck, liver or kidney cancer. The starting material was CD4+ or CD8+ T cells sorted from blood, obtained in a trial of the OX40 agonist ivuxolimab. The chain has TRBV7-9 and TRBJ2-7; 8 bases line up with TRBD2. This CDR3 reads CASSSEAGEAYEQYF. The DNA for the CDR3 is TGTGCCAGCAGTTCAGAAGCGGGAGAGGCCTACGAGCAGTACTTC. Variable domain in full (rest from reference TRBV7-9 and TRBJ2-7): DTGVSQNPRHKITKRGQNVTFRCDPISEHNRLYWYRQTLGQGPEFLTYFQNEAQLEKSRLLSDRFSAERPKGSFSTLEIQRTEQGDSAMYLCASSSEAGEAYEQYFGPGTRLTVT.